These 2 T cell receptor beta chains were all obtained from the same sample, sequenced in a study of T cells after yellow fever vaccination. TCRdb reprocessed the 5' RACE reads with MiXCR, giving one entry per CDR3 protein. The sample records 150,000 to 200,000 distinct CDR3 sequences, about a tenth being singletons. The source material was CD8+ T cells sorted from PBMCs, sampled 45 days after the yellow fever booster vaccination. The source is a man aged 18 to 29 who received the YFV17D yellow fever vaccine.

This sequence joins TRBV20-1 and TRBJ2-7, with a possible D match to TRBD1 (5 bases). Per the germline V gene, CDR1 is DFQATT and CDR2 is SNEGSKA (reference sequence). This CDR3 comprises 13 residues. Trimming left V 1 base short and J 1 base short, with 8 bases between. Written as DNA, the CDR3 is TGCAGTGCTAGAGGGGGCGGATCCTACGAGCAGTACTTC. Translated: CSARGGGSYEQYF.

This chain connects TRBV3-1 to TRBJ1-6; 9 bases are shared with TRBD1. Germline CDR1 LGHDT, CDR2 YNNKEL (reference sequence). The CDR3 spans 14 residues. V lost 4 bases, J lost 5 bases, and 0 bases stayed unmatched. The CDR3 reads CASSRTGDNSPLHF. CDR3 in DNA: TGTGCCAGCAGCCGGACAGGGGATAATTCACCCCTCCACTTT.